This T cell receptor (beta chain) was documented in a study of blood T cell repertoires in COVID-19. Study context: Sources were T cells, B-cell-depleted T cells, or PBMCs; the material itself was cDNA or gDNA.

The germline gives CDR1 SEHNR, CDR2 FQNEAQ (reference sequence). V was shortened by 5 bases and J by 6 bases, with 23 bases between the two germline ends. This CDR3 has 17 amino acids. Sequencing used immunoSEQ multiplex PCR; TCRdb keeps in-frame clones, though not all of them. Of about 210,000 clones listed, almost 85% are singletons. The chain uses TRBV7-9 and TRBJ2-1; D might be TRBD1 (7 bases). This clonotype was sampled from a woman in her forties or fifties with active or convalescent COVID-19. Sequencing was done on a sample of peripheral blood. The CDR3 loop reads CASSLRGGTALANEQFF. In nucleotides, the CDR3 is TGTGCCAGCAGCCTTAGAGGGGGGACAGCACTAGCCAATGAGCAGTTCTTC.